One and the same sample provided the 30 T cell receptor beta chains below, sequenced in a study of T cell clonotyping in hematopoietic cell transplantation. Time point in this sample: recipient sample about 28 days before transplant, after cytoreduction. The data were produced by immunoSEQ multiplex PCR, yet TCRdb's version contains in-frame clones alone and is incomplete. The table records around 25,000 clones, roughly 71% of them present only once. The source was peripheral blood mononuclear cells, collected before stem cell transplant. These receptors originate from a man in his fifties or sixties with myelodysplastic syndrome. Some clones in this sample may be carry-over from other donors' samples.

The chain combines TRBV6-5 with TRBJ1-1; D unclear. Germline values: CDR1 MNHEY, CDR2 SVGAGI. The CDR3 length is 16 residues. Trimming shortened V by 0 bases and J by 4 bases, and 15 bases separated the two germline ends. In DNA form, the CDR3 reads TGTGCCAGCAGTTACTCTACTAACCGAGGCAGCACTGAAGCTTTCTTT. It translates to CASSYSTNRGSTEAFF.

As to this clone: A much bigger clone sits one base away, suggesting this may be a read error. The J gene is TRBJ1-1, the V gene TRBV29-1; no definite D call. Per germline, CDR1 SQVTM and CDR2 ANQGSEA. The CDR3 length is 15 residues. CDR3 nucleotides: TGCGGCGTTGAATCCCCTAGCCCAGATCGCACTGAAGCTTTCTTT. Amino acid sequence: CGVESPSPDRTEAFF.

The V gene is TRBV19, the J gene TRBJ1-6, with 7 bases that match TRBD1. Germline lookup yields CDR1 LNHDA and CDR2 SQIVND (reference sequence). Trimming removed 8 bases from V and 6 bases from J; junction bases left unmatched: 4. The CDR3 loop spans 13 amino acids. The CDR3, as DNA: TGTGCCAGTCAGACAGGGACTAATTCACCCCTCCACTTT. Protein product: CASQTGTNSPLHF.

This clone occurred a few times. V usage is TRBV29-1 and J usage is TRBJ2-7, with 10 bases aligning to TRBD2. The CDR3 contains 14 residues. Unmatched junction bases numbered 4, after V lost 4 bases and J lost 1 base. Looked up from germline, CDR1 is SQVTM and CDR2 is ANQGSEA. Here the CDR3 reads CSVVGLAASYEQYF. The CDR3 bases are TGCAGCGTTGTTGGACTAGCGGCATCCTACGAGCAGTACTTC.

The DNA of the CDR3 is TGTGCCCACTCCGTGACGTCCTACGAGCAGTACTTC. It yields the protein CAHSVTSYEQYF. This chain uses TRBV30 with TRBJ2-7; no firm D call. The germline V and J ends were trimmed by 8 bases and 1 base, with 12 bases remaining between them. Germline CDR1 GTSNPN, CDR2 SVGIG (reference sequence). The CDR3 contains 12 residues. The full variable domain, with the rest looked up from reference TRBV30 and TRBJ2-7, is SQTIHQWPATLVQPVGSPLSLECTVEGTSNPNLYWYRQAAGRGLQLLFYSVGIGQISSEVPQNLSASRPQDRQFILSSKKLLLSDSGFYLCAHSVTSYEQYFGPGTRLTVT.

By sample share, this clone is medium-sized (0.01 to 0.1%). This rearrangement joins TRBV27 to TRBJ2-7; D call uncertain. The germline V gene has CDR1 MNHEY and CDR2 SMNVEV (reference sequence). The V end was cut by 2 bases, the J end by 3 bases, with 5 bases between. This CDR3 contains 12 residues. In DNA, the CDR3 is TGTGCCAGCAGTTTAGGGAACTACGAGCAGTACTTC. Its translation is CASSLGNYEQYF.

The genes are TRBV29-1 and TRBJ2-5; no reliable D call. There are 12 residues in the CDR3. V shed 1 base and J shed 2 bases, with 5 bases lying between them. CDR1 is SQVTM, CDR2 ANQGSEA, per germline. The CDR3, as DNA: TGCAGCGTTGAAGGTCTTCAAGAGACCCAGTACTTC. It yields the protein CSVEGLQETQYF.

This clone was counted only a few times. The CDR3 bases are TGTGCCAGCAGCGAACATGGCGAGCAGTACTTC. This codes for CASSEHGEQYF. This chain connects TRBV11-2 to TRBJ2-7; D gene ambiguous. The V end lost 5 bases, the J end lost 6 bases, and 8 bases lay between the germline ends. CDR1 and CDR2 (germline): SGHAT, FQNNGV. CDR3 size: 11 residues.

In DNA form, the CDR3 reads TGTGCCACAAAGACCGGGGAGGGGATCTCCTACAATGAGCAGTTCTTC. This gives the protein CATKTGEGISYNEQFF. The J gene is TRBJ2-1, the V gene TRBV25-1; 7 bases agree with TRBD2. CDR3 length: 16 amino acids. CDR1 MGHDK and CDR2 SYGVNS come from the germline V gene. V shed 10 bases and J 0 bases; nucleotides not matched to a gene: 12. Using reference TRBV25-1 and TRBJ2-1 for the parts outside the CDR3, the full variable domain is EADIYQTPRYLVIGTGKKITLECSQTMGHDKMYWYQQDPGMELHLIHYSYGVNSTEKGDLSSESTVSRIRTEHFPLTLESARPSHTSQYLCATKTGEGISYNEQFFGPGTRLTVL.

This clone was seen a handful of times. This chain links TRBV11-2 with TRBJ2-7, with 9 bases matching TRBD1. Trimming removed 4 bases from V and 2 bases from J; junction bases left unmatched: 3. The germline CDR1 and CDR2 sequences are SGHAT and FQNNGV. This CDR3 has 14 residues. This CDR3 is CASSWGDRAYEQYF. The CDR3 region has the DNA TGTGCCAGCAGCTGGGGGGACAGGGCCTACGAGCAGTACTTC.

V usage is TRBV7-9 and J usage is TRBJ2-1; D might be TRBD2 (7 bases). Germline CDR1 is SEHNR and CDR2 is FQNEAQ (reference sequence). V gave up 3 bases and J gave up 1 base, with 13 bases separating them. The CDR3 covers 16 residues. The CDR3 protein is CASSLPGGPSYNEQFF. CDR3 nucleotides: TGTGCCAGCAGCTTGCCGGGGGGCCCTTCCTACAATGAGCAGTTCTTC. Full variable domain (outside the CDR3, taken from reference TRBV7-9 and TRBJ2-1): DTGVSQNPRHKITKRGQNVTFRCDPISEHNRLYWYRQTLGQGPEFLTYFQNEAQLEKSRLLSDRFSAERPKGSFSTLEIQRTEQGDSAMYLCASSLPGGPSYNEQFFGPGTRLTVL.

This rearrangement joins TRBV30 to TRBJ2-7, with D possibly matching TRBD2 (5 bases). The CDR3 is 13 amino acids. Germline CDR1 GTSNPN, CDR2 SVGIG (reference sequence). V was pared by 1 base and J by 7 bases, with 14 bases between. CDR3 amino acids: CAWSAGLTGEQYF. CDR3 nucleotide sequence: TGTGCCTGGAGTGCCGGACTCACCGGGGAGCAGTACTTC.

The chain links TRBV28 to TRBJ1-3; D is undetermined. Trimming left V 1 base short and J 3 bases short, with 1 base between. Germline assignment: CDR1 MDHEN and CDR2 SYDVKM. The CDR3 length is 12 residues. This chain's CDR3 is CASSLFGNTIYF. The CDR3 DNA follows: TGTGCCAGCAGTTTATTTGGAAACACCATATATTTT.

The chain's CDR3 is CAWSSLLGLAGPYEQYF. CDR3 DNA: TGTGCCTGGAGTTCCTTGTTGGGACTAGCGGGTCCCTACGAGCAGTACTTC. The V call is TRBV30, the J call TRBJ2-7; TRBD2 aligns across 12 bases. CDR1 is GTSNPN and CDR2 is SVGIG in the germline V gene (reference sequence). The CDR3 consists of 17 residues. V gave up 2 bases and J gave up 2 bases; unmatched junction bases: 10.

This clone is large by share. The chain combines TRBV13 with TRBJ2-3; 12 nucleotides align to TRBD2. In germline, CDR1 is PRHDT, CDR2 FYEKMQ (reference sequence). V was pared by 4 bases and J by 2 bases, with 4 bases of the junction left unmatched. The CDR3 is 16 residues long. The CDR3 here is CASSSSSGGATDTQYF. CDR3 sequence (DNA): TGTGCCAGCAGCTCGTCTAGCGGGGGGGCCACAGATACGCAGTATTTT. The full variable domain, in which reference TRBV13 and TRBJ2-3 provide the parts outside the CDR3, is AAGVIQSPRHLIKEKRETATLKCYPIPRHDTVYWYQQGPGQDPQFLISFYEKMQSDKGSIPDRFSAQQFSDYHSELNMSSLELGDSALYFCASSSSSGGATDTQYFGPGTRLTVL.

V usage is TRBV30 and J usage is TRBJ1-3; the D is unclear. The CDR3 spans 14 residues. The germline CDR1 and CDR2 sequences are GTSNPN and SVGIG (reference sequence). V lost 3 bases, J lost 3 bases, and 12 bases lay in between. CDR3 nucleotides: TGTGCCTGGAGCCCGGGAAGCTTTGGAAACACCATATATTTT. This translates into CAWSPGSFGNTIYF.

This clone has more than one count but fewer than ten. CDR3 sequence: CASSLGQNYNSPLHF. CDR3 in DNA: TGTGCCAGCAGCTTGGGGCAAAACTATAATTCACCCCTCCACTTT. This chain uses TRBV5-8 with TRBJ1-6; D gene ambiguous. This CDR3 contains 15 residues. With 0 bases removed from V and 3 bases from J, the gap between germline ends came to 7 bases. CDR1 SGHTS and CDR2 YDEGEE come from the germline V gene. Full variable domain (missing parts from reference TRBV5-8 and TRBJ1-6): EAGVTQSPTHLIKTRGQQATLRCSPISGHTSVYWYQQALGLGLQFLLWYDEGEERNRGNFPPRFSGRQFPNYSSELNVNALELEDSALYLCASSLGQNYNSPLHFGNGTRLTVT.

The chain is built from TRBV6-6 and TRBJ1-5; D might be TRBD1 (6 bases). Germline CDR1 and CDR2: MNHNY and SVGAGI (reference sequence). This CDR3 contains 11 residues. V was shortened by 6 bases and J by 9 bases, with 9 bases between the two germline ends. The CDR3 DNA reads TGTGCCAGCAGCAGGGGTGGGCCCCAGCATTTT. Its protein product is CASSRGGPQHF.

For the CDR3, the DNA is TGTGCCAGCAGGCACCGGGACAGCTACGAGCAGTACTTC. It translates to CASRHRDSYEQYF. The chain carries TRBV6-5 and TRBJ2-7; 7 nucleotides match TRBD1. V dropped 6 bases and J dropped 3; count of bases not matched to a gene: 5. CDR3 size: 13 residues. The germline V gene has CDR1 MNHEY and CDR2 SVGAGI.

The rearrangement joins TRBV30 to TRBJ2-3, with TRBD2 as a possible D gene (6 bases). There are 18 residues in the CDR3. Trimming removed 0 bases at V and 2 bases at J, with 21 bases between. The germline gives CDR1 GTSNPN, CDR2 SVGIG (reference sequence). The CDR3 loop is CAWSVRGGRPQITDTQYF. The CDR3 DNA reads TGTGCCTGGAGTGTACGAGGAGGGAGGCCCCAGATCACAGATACGCAGTATTTT.

V is TRBV6-5 and J is TRBJ2-3; D might be TRBD1 (5 bases). V was trimmed by 4 bases and J by 7 bases, leaving 15 bases between them. Germline V gene data show CDR1 as MNHEY and CDR2 as SVGAGI. The CDR3 sequence is 14 residues long. The CDR3 coding sequence is TGTGCCAGCAGTTTAGGGCAGGGATGGTATACGCAGTATTTT. Encoded protein: CASSLGQGWYTQYF.

This clone has only one observation. The chain employs TRBV20-1 and TRBJ2-1, with D unresolved. Germline loops: CDR1 DFQATT, CDR2 SNEGSKA (reference sequence). V was shortened by 5 bases and J by 10 bases, with 12 bases between the two germline ends. The CDR3 spans 11 residues. CDR3 nucleotides: TGCAGTGCTGGAAGGATGGAAGAGCAGTTCTTC. It codes for CSAGRMEEQFF.

The chain has TRBV5-1 and TRBJ1-1, with D perhaps TRBD1 (6 bases). Germline V CDR1 and CDR2: SGHRS, YFSETQ. The germline V and J ends were trimmed by 3 bases and 2 bases, with 11 bases remaining between them. CDR3 length: 14 amino acids. The CDR3 nucleotides read TGCGCCAGCAGCTCGGGACAAATAAACACTGAAGCTTTCTTT. Protein: CASSSGQINTEAFF.

The chain couples TRBV7-2 to TRBJ2-7; TRBD2 matches 8 bases. The CDR3 extends over 15 amino acids. Germline CDR1 reads SGHTA; CDR2 reads FQGNSA. The V segment lost 2 bases and the J segment 4 bases; nucleotides outside the gene matches: 7. The CDR3 nucleotides are TGTGCCAGCAGCTTAACGGGGGGGCCTCATTACGAGCAGTACTTC. It yields the protein CASSLTGGPHYEQYF.

The chain has TRBV5-1 and TRBJ1-6, with a tentative D call TRBD1 (5 bases). The CDR3 has 15 residues. From germline, CDR1 is SGHRS and CDR2 YFSETQ. Trimming pared 5 bases from V and 9 bases from J, leaving 18 bases between. The CDR3 DNA follows: TGCGCCAGCAGGCCCACGACAGAGCCCAGTTCACCCCTCCACTTT. This encodes CASRPTTEPSSPLHF.

V and J are TRBV14 and TRBJ2-3, with unresolved D. Trimming removed 5 bases from V and 4 bases from J, with 16 bases in between. CDR1 and CDR2 (germline): SGHDN, FVKESK. This CDR3 contains 15 residues. The CDR3 sequence is CASSKFVGIADTQYF. The CDR3 nucleotides are TGTGCCAGCAGCAAGTTTGTGGGGATCGCAGATACGCAGTATTTT. Full variable domain (remainder filled in from reference TRBV14 and TRBJ2-3): EAGVTQFPSHSVIEKGQTVTLRCDPISGHDNLYWYRRVMGKEIKFLLHFVKESKQDESGMPNNRFLAERTGGTYSTLKVQPAELEDSGVYFCASSKFVGIADTQYFGPGTRLTVL.

The chain links TRBV19 to TRBJ2-3; the match to TRBD2 covers 11 bases. Germline CDR1 LNHDA, CDR2 SQIVND (reference sequence). V lost 3 bases and J lost 2; bases outside the gene matches: 7. There are 17 residues in the CDR3. Here the CDR3 DNA reads TGTGCCAGTAGTATCTCTCGACTAGCGGGGACCACAGATACGCAGTATTTT. Protein: CASSISRLAGTTDTQYF.

CDR3 in DNA: TGTGCCAGCAGTTACAGGACTCCAACCGGGGAGCTGTTTTTT. The encoded protein is CASSYRTPTGELFF. The chain joins TRBV6-5 to TRBJ2-2; the D gene is possibly TRBD2 (5 bases). The CDR3 sequence is 14 residues long. Germline assignment: CDR1 MNHEY and CDR2 SVGAGI. The germline V and J ends were trimmed by 2 bases and 5 bases, with 9 bases remaining between them.

The chain links TRBV28 to TRBJ1-5; the D gene is possibly TRBD1 (5 bases). CDR1 MDHEN and CDR2 SYDVKM come from the germline V gene. The ends were cut back, 5 bases at V and 0 bases at J, with 14 bases in the middle. The CDR3 runs to 16 residues. CDR3 sequence reads: CASSVLGVYSNQPQHF. Written as DNA, the CDR3 is TGTGCCAGCAGTGTGTTGGGGGTCTATAGCAATCAGCCCCAGCATTTT.

This chain connects TRBV19 to TRBJ1-2, with a tentative D call TRBD1 (5 bases). CDR1 is LNHDA, CDR2 SQIVND, per germline (reference sequence). V was cut by 4 bases and J by 2 bases, with 11 bases left in between. This CDR3 contains 14 residues. CDR3 nucleotides: TGTGCCAGTAGTAGGGGACGGAGAAACTATGGCTACACCTTC. It is translated as CASSRGRRNYGYTF.